What follows are 5 T cell receptor beta chains derived from one specimen sequenced in a study of identical twins. From the 5' RACE reads, TCRdb called clonotypes with MiXCR, one entry per CDR3 protein. The sample includes about 200,000 distinct CDR3 sequences, 6% to 7% of them seen just once. This same sample was also part of a study on T cells expressing NK-cell markers.

The sample comprised CD8+ T cells sorted from blood. These TCRs come from a woman aged 18-29 years in good health.

This clonotype has only a few counts. V gene TRBV30 combines with J gene TRBJ1-2; D perhaps matches TRBD1 (6 bases). The CDR3 contains 13 residues. Trimming took 5 bases from V and 4 from J, leaving 14 bases between them. Germline V CDR1 and CDR2: GTSNPN, SVGIG (reference sequence). CDR3 residues: CAWRDIRSYGYTF. DNA for the CDR3: TGTGCCTGGCGGGACATTCGATCCTATGGCTACACCTTC.

This clonotype appeared many times. The chain combines TRBV12-3 or TRBV12-4 with TRBJ2-3, with a tentative D call TRBD1 (5 bases). This CDR3 comprises 15 residues. V shed 2 bases and J shed 5 bases, with 14 bases lying between them. The DNA for the CDR3 is TGTGCCAGCAGTTTACCCCCAGCAAGGGGAGATACGCAGTATTTT. This sequence encodes CASSLPPARGDTQYF.

This clonotype came up a few times. The CDR3: CAWRFPGGEQFF. Here the CDR3 DNA reads TGTGCCTGGAGGTTTCCAGGGGGGGAGCAGTTCTTC. The chain uses TRBV30 and TRBJ2-1; TRBD1 is a possible D gene (7 bases). The CDR3 is made up of 12 amino acids. Germline assignment: CDR1 GTSNPN and CDR2 SVGIG (reference sequence). V shed 3 bases and J shed 10 bases, with 13 bases lying between them.

This clonotype was seen repeatedly, ten times or more. The genes are TRBV7-9 and TRBJ2-3; D uncertain. V was clipped by 4 bases and J by 9 bases, with 8 bases between them. Germline V CDR1 and CDR2: SEHNR, FQNEAQ (reference sequence). The CDR3 contains 11 residues. The CDR3 DNA sequence: TGTGCCAGCAGCTCCGGCGGAACGCAGTATTTT. Protein sequence: CASSSGGTQYF.

This clonotype was detected only a few times. The chain recombines TRBV29-1 with TRBJ1-4; D not certain. V lost 5 bases to trimming and J lost 8 bases, with 18 bases between them. This CDR3 comprises 14 residues. CDR1 is SQVTM and CDR2 is ANQGSEA in the germline V gene. In DNA form, the CDR3 reads TGCAGCGTTCTAGACTCTGAAGCTGGGGAAAAACTGTTTTTT. This gives the protein CSVLDSEAGEKLFF.